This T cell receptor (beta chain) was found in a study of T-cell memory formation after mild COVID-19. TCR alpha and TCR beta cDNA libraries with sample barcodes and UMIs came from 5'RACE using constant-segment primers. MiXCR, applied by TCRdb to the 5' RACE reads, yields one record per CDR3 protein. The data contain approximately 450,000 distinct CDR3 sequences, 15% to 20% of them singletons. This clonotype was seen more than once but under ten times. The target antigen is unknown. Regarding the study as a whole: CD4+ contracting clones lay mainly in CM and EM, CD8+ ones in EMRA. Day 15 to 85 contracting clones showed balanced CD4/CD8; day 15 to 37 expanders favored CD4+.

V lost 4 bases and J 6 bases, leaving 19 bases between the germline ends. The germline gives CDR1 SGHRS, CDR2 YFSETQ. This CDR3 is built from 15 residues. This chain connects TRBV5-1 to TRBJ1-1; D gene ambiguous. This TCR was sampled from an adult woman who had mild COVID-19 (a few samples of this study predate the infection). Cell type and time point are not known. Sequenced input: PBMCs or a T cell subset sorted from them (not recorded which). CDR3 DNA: TGCGCCAGCAGCACGAACGGGATGGGAAACGCTGAAGCTTTCTTT. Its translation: CASSTNGMGNAEAFF. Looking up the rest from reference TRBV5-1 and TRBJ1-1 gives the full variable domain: KAGVTQTPRYLIKTRGQQVTLSCSPISGHRSVSWYQQTPGQGLQFLFEYFSETQRNKGNFPGRFSGRQFSNSRSEMNVSTLELGDSALYLCASSTNGMGNAEAFFGQGTRLTVV.